The sample holds a few counts of the clone carrying this T cell receptor beta chain. The antigen is unknown. The PCR employed 60 Vbeta primers together with 13 Jbeta primers. TCRdb keeps only in-frame clones here, not all; method: immunoSEQ multiplex PCR. Of some 180,000 clones listed, roughly four fifths are singletons. V was cut by 2 bases and J by 4 bases, with 11 bases left in between. CDR1 and CDR2 from the germline V gene are MGHDK and SYGVNS. This CDR3 spans 14 amino acids. The sample is drawn from a study of cytomegalovirus exposure and HLA in healthy donors. Study conclusions and caveats: According to an earlier analysis, most TCR beta V segments yielded productive rearrangements about 90% or about 30% of the time.

The clonotype originates from a male donor in good health and CMV-seronegative. The sample taken for sequencing was PBMCs. The chain recombines TRBV25-1 with TRBJ1-2, with unresolved D. CDR3 loop: CASSEHGDFYGYTF. CDR3 nucleotide sequence: TGTGCCAGCAGTGAACACGGAGACTTCTATGGCTACACCTTC.